Described below is a single TCR beta chain sequence and its context. No antigen is known for it. PCR used 60 Vbeta primers and 13 Jbeta primers. TCRdb keeps only in-frame clones here, not all; method: immunoSEQ multiplex PCR. The sample holds around 92,000 clones, approximately 81% seen once. This record belongs to a study of cytomegalovirus exposure and HLA in healthy donors. Study-level findings and limits: Usually a TCR sequence was rare, but some public TCRs were found in many donors. TCR association rates varied by HLA locus in a later analysis, with DRB1 highest and HLA-C lowest.

The length of the CDR3 is 15 residues. The V gene's germline CDR1 is GTSNPN and CDR2 SVGIG (reference sequence). The trim removed 5 bases at V and 6 bases at J, leaving 15 bases unmatched. This chain connects TRBV30 to TRBJ2-7; 8 bases line up with TRBD2. The sample comprised PBMCs. The TCR comes from a girl aged 2 to 10 in good health and CMV-seropositive. The CDR3, as DNA: TGTGCCTGGGGGGATGGAGTAGCGGGAAGAAGCGAGCAGTACTTC. Residues: CAWGDGVAGRSEQYF. Complete variable domain (other parts from reference TRBV30 and TRBJ2-7): SQTIHQWPATLVQPVGSPLSLECTVEGTSNPNLYWYRQAAGRGLQLLFYSVGIGQISSEVPQNLSASRPQDRQFILSSKKLLLSDSGFYLCAWGDGVAGRSEQYFGPGTRLTVT.